This entry concerns a single T cell receptor (beta chain). What it recognizes is unknown. The data derive from a study of radiotherapy plus CTLA-4 blockade in lung cancer. Study-level information: Under 20% of patients responded objectively, and about 33% achieved disease control.

Profiling relied on immunoSEQ multiplex PCR, and the TCRdb table lists in-frame clones only, not all of them. The sample has about 70,000 clones; 79% are singletons. Chemo-refractory metastatic non-small-cell lung cancer patients received focal radiation with ipilimumab CTLA-4 blockade. Study-level points and caveats: Clones derived from tumor TCRs expanded in blood after radiotherapy plus ipilimumab. Together with interferon-beta, which increased in serum after radiation, early dynamic changes in blood T cell clones were reportedly the best predictors of response.

The germline V gene encodes CDR1 GTSNPN and CDR2 SVGIG (reference sequence). The ends lost 8 bases at V and 1 base at J; junction bases unmatched: 6. CDR3 length: 13 residues. The rearrangement uses TRBV30 and TRBJ2-3; 7 bases are shared with TRBD2. This TCR was recovered from a human donor with non-small cell lung cancer who had a complete response to radiotherapy plus ipilimumab. The source was peripheral blood, collected from a patient treated with radiotherapy plus ipilimumab. CDR3 loop: CALSRGGTDTQYF. The CDR3, as DNA: TGTGCCCTCTCTCGGGGGGGCACAGATACGCAGTATTTT.